The following is a T cell receptor beta chain sequence with its context. The sample belongs to a study of blood T cell repertoires in COVID-19. Data came from immunoSEQ multiplex PCR; TCRdb stores just in-frame clones and leaves some out. The repertoire holds about 62,000 clones, with around 90% as singletons. Input material: peripheral blood. The clonotype comes from a man aged 65 to 79 with acute or convalescent COVID-19.

The CDR3 sequence is CASSLWGSGGPKTQYF. CDR3 DNA sequence: TGTGCCAGCAGTTTATGGGGTTCGGGGGGGCCGAAGACCCAGTACTTC. V gene TRBV27 combines with J gene TRBJ2-5; 8 bases map to TRBD2. The CDR3 length is 16 residues. Germline CDR1 is MNHEY and CDR2 is SMNVEV (reference sequence). V lost 1 base and J lost 6; bases outside the gene matches: 10.